This paragraph covers one TCR beta chain sequence. The data stem from a study of identical twins. From germline, CDR1 is MNHNS and CDR2 SASEGT. V shed 2 bases and J 5 bases; nucleotides not matched to a gene: 5. The CDR3 runs 14 residues. A universal primer site arose from template switching, and cDNA bore unique molecular identifiers. One entry per CDR3 protein results from TCRdb running MiXCR on the 5' RACE reads. This sample has 470,000 or so distinct CDR3 sequences; less than 25% occur once, and the top ten carry 2.9%. The same specimen was also included in a second study, on T cells expressing NK-cell markers. That source reports: For a few donors, these clonotypes were likewise the leading ones in the CD3+CD56-NKG2C+ fraction.

The TCR was taken from a young woman in good health. V gene TRBV6-1 combines with J gene TRBJ2-7, with TRBD1 matching over 8 bases. Specimen: CD4+ T cells sorted from blood. CDR3 residues: CASSEFDRGHEQYF. The CDR3 DNA reads as TGTGCCAGCAGTGAATTTGACAGGGGCCACGAGCAGTACTTC.